The text below deals with one TCR beta chain. Its cognate antigen is unknown. Trimming stripped 6 bases from V and 7 bases from J, with 19 bases between. In germline, CDR1 is MDHEN, CDR2 SYDVKM. The CDR3 extends over 14 amino acids. The sample belongs to a study of cytomegalovirus exposure and HLA in healthy donors. About the study: Genotyping showed around 80% of approximately 430 donors falling in the Caucasian-associated ancestry cluster.

PCR primers comprised 60 Vbeta and 13 Jbeta primers. TCRdb's copy holds only in-frame clones and misses some; the assay was immunoSEQ multiplex PCR. The data contain about 52,000 clones, 73% of them singletons. Overall study findings and caveats: A later analysis by the authors found several of the most significant clusters apparently linked to common viral pathogens. Most TCR sequences showed up rarely, but some public TCRs showed up in many donors. In a later analysis, across HLA loci, associated TCR counts were highest for DRB1, lowest for HLA-C.

The TCR sequence derives from a young man in good health and CMV-seronegative. The chain couples TRBV28 to TRBJ2-7, with a weak D call TRBD2 (7 bases). The sequenced sample consisted of PBMCs. CDR3 loop: CASRPLGAGVEQYF. The CDR3 coding sequence is TGTGCCAGCAGGCCACTGGGGGCGGGGGTTGAGCAGTACTTC.